This is a list of T cell receptor beta chains from one sample in a study of early T cells in non-severe SARS-CoV-2 infection. TCRdb analysed the 5' RACE reads with MiXCR anew, one entry per CDR3 protein. The sample lists under 70,000 distinct CDR3 sequences; 9.5% to 15% were seen once. Sequenced input: whole blood. The receptors originated from an adult who was a healthcare worker with PCR-confirmed SARS-CoV-2 infection or an uninfected control (not recorded which). Both conserved end residues are part of each CDR3. Each record gives: clone size, D gene, J gene, V gene, CDR3 DNA, CDR3 protein. D genes are given only for firm matches. Size values are once, few and many counts, or a class for expanded clones, and some rows have none.

>few|.|TRBJ2-7|TRBV5-1
TGCGCCAGCAGCTTGGGGATTTTGGGGAGCTCCTACGAGCAGTACTTC
CASSLGILGSSYEQYF
>many|TRBD1|TRBJ2-4|TRBV20-1
TGCAGTGCTACCGGGAAGGGGGCGACCAAAAACATTCAGTACTTC
CSATGKGATKNIQYF
>many|.|TRBJ2-7|TRBV7-3
TGTGCCAGCAGGGGAGAGTCCAACGAGCAGTACTTC
CASRGESNEQYF
>.|TRBD1|TRBJ2-7|TRBV11-3
TGTGCCAGCACCAAGGACAGGATGATTTTCTACGAGCAGTACTTC
CASTKDRMIFYEQYF
>.|TRBD2|TRBJ2-5|TRBV28
TGTGCCAGCAGTTTATCCGAGCGGGGGCGCCAGGAGACCCAGTACTTC
CASSLSERGRQETQYF
>many|.|TRBJ1-2|TRBV20-1
TGCAGTGCTAGGAGGTCAGGGACCATAGGCTACACCTTC
CSARRSGTIGYTF
>many|TRBD1|TRBJ1-3|TRBV7-9
TGTGCCAGCAGCTTATCAGCGTGGGACAGGGGCCCCGGGACCATATATTTT
CASSLSAWDRGPGTIYF
>.|TRBD1|TRBJ2-7|TRBV20-1
TGCAGTGCGGAATCCTCGGGGACAGGGTCTTACGAGCAGTACTTC
CSAESSGTGSYEQYF
>many|TRBD1|TRBJ1-5|TRBV27
TGTGCCAGCAGTTTACAAGGACAGGGTGGCAGCAATCAGCCCCAGCATTTT
CASSLQGQGGSNQPQHF
>once|.|TRBJ2-5|TRBV28
TGTGCCAGCAGCCAGACAGTCTCCTACCAAGAGACCCAGTACTTC
CASSQTVSYQETQYF
>many|.|TRBJ1-4|TRBV11-3
TGTGCCAGCAGCTTAGGCGGAGGTGGGCCAAATGAAAAACTGTTTTTT
CASSLGGGGPNEKLFF
>many|TRBD1|TRBJ1-5|TRBV20-1
TGCAGTGCTAGAGCCCCAGGGGGCGAAAATCAGCCCCAGCATTTT
CSARAPGGENQPQHF
>few|TRBD1|TRBJ2-5|TRBV28
TGTGCCAGCAGTCGGACAGGCCAAGAGACCCAGTACTTC
CASSRTGQETQYF
>.|.|TRBJ2-1|TRBV7-6
TGTGCCAGCATCACGGAGGAATCCTACAATGAGCAGTTCTTC
CASITEESYNEQFF
>.|.|TRBJ1-1|TRBV15
TGTGCCACCAGCAGCCACGGGTCCGCTGAAGCTTTCTTT
CATSSHGSAEAFF
>.|TRBD1|TRBJ2-7|TRBV29-1
TGCAGCGTTCAGGGACAGGTCTACGAGCAGTACTTC
CSVQGQVYEQYF
>.|TRBD1|TRBJ1-1|TRBV20-1
TGCAGTGCACCGGGACAGGCGAACACTGAAGCTTTCTTT
CSAPGQANTEAFF
>.|.|TRBJ2-3|TRBV5-1
TGCGCCAGCAGCCGGGACGGAGTTAGCACAGATACGCAGTATTTT
CASSRDGVSTDTQYF
>many|.|TRBJ2-3|TRBV7-9
TGTGCCAGCAGCTTGAGGGGTGGAGATACGCAGTATTTT
CASSLRGGDTQYF
>.|.|TRBJ2-7|TRBV18
TGTGCCAGCTCGAGGGGCAGAACGTCCTACGAGCAGTACTTC
CASSRGRTSYEQYF
>many|.|TRBJ1-5|TRBV20-1
TGCAGTGCTGGGGTAGGGAATCAGCCCCAGCATTTT
CSAGVGNQPQHF
>.|TRBD1|TRBJ2-7|TRBV10-2
TGCGCCAGCAGAACCGGGACAGGGAGTAAGCAGTACTTC
CASRTGTGSKQYF
>many|TRBD1|TRBJ2-5|TRBV5-1
TGCGCCAGCAGCTTGGGAGGGACAGGGACGAGAGAGACCCAGTACTTC
CASSLGGTGTRETQYF
>few|.|TRBJ1-2|TRBV11-2
TGTGCCAGCAGCACTCTTTCCAGTGATAACTATGGCTACACCTTC
CASSTLSSDNYGYTF
>many|TRBD1|TRBJ1-1|TRBV6-6
TGTGCCAGCAGGCTGGACAGGGCGCGAGCTTTCTTT
CASRLDRARAFF
>.|.|TRBJ2-7|TRBV2
TGTGCCAGCAGGGGACGGGACGCTGGCTCCTACGAGCAGTACTTC
CASRGRDAGSYEQYF
>few|.|TRBJ2-1|TRBV29-1
TGCAGCGTTGAATCGGGCTTTGGGGATGAGCAGTTCTTC
CSVESGFGDEQFF
>.|.|TRBJ2-7|TRBV12-5
TGTGCTAGTGGTTTGGGTGGGCCGGCGGGCGAGCAGTACTTC
CASGLGGPAGEQYF
>.|TRBD1|TRBJ2-1|TRBV14
TGTGCCAGCAGCCGGGACAGGGTAAACGAGCATTTCTTC
CASSRDRVNEHFF
>few|TRBD1|TRBJ2-1|TRBV19
TGTGCCAGTAGTATCCATGGTCTCGGGACAGAGTCCTACAATGAGCAGTTCTTC
CASSIHGLGTESYNEQFF
>.|.|TRBJ1-1|TRBV11-1
TGTGCCGGCAGCCCGCAGAACACTGAAGCTTTCTTT
CAGSPQNTEAFF
>many|.|TRBJ2-1|TRBV28
TGTGCCAGCAGCCGTTATGAGCAGTTCTTC
CASSRYEQFF
>.|.|TRBJ1-6|TRBV21-1
TGTGCCAGCACTCTGAGGGGGGGGAAGAGCTCCTATAATTCACCCCTCCACTTT
CASTLRGGKSSYNSPLHF
>few|.|TRBJ2-1|TRBV29-1
TGCAGCGTGGTAAAGTGGGCGGCCAATGAGCAGTTCTTC
CSVVKWAANEQFF
>many|.|TRBJ2-3|TRBV14
TGTGCCAGCAGCCGAATCGCGACTATGCCCCCAGATACGCAGTATTTT
CASSRIATMPPDTQYF
>many|TRBD1|TRBJ1-6|TRBV3-1
TGTGCCAGCAGCCAAGGAATGTACCGGCCAGGGGGTATGAATTCACCCCTCCACTTT
CASSQGMYRPGGMNSPLHF
>few|.|TRBJ1-1|TRBV5-6
TGTGCCAGCAGCTGGGGGCAGGAGAACACTGAAGCTTTCTTT
CASSWGQENTEAFF
>many|.|TRBJ1-2|TRBV7-2
TGTGCCAGCAGCTTAAACGCGGACTATGGCTACACCTTC
CASSLNADYGYTF
>.|.|TRBJ2-3|TRBV28
TGTGCCAGCAGTTTATTTGCAGATACGCAGTATTTT
CASSLFADTQYF
>.|.|TRBJ1-6|TRBV5-8
TGTGCCAGCAACCCTGAAGGGGTTTATAATTCACCCCTCCACTTT
CASNPEGVYNSPLHF